The 20 T cell receptor beta chains below were found in one sample sequenced in a study of T cells after yellow fever vaccination. Using its own MiXCR run on the 5' RACE reads, TCRdb lists one record per CDR3 protein. The repertoire has 120,000 to 150,000 distinct CDR3 sequences, 7% to 9% of them found once; the top ten carry roughly 0.73%. The material sequenced was CD4+ T cells sorted from PBMCs, taken 5 days after the yellow fever booster vaccination. These receptor sequences come from a man under 40 who received the YFV17D yellow fever vaccine.

The chain employs TRBV3-1 and TRBJ2-3, with a tentative D call TRBD2 (5 bases). CDR1 is LGHDT, CDR2 YNNKEL, per germline (reference sequence). V was trimmed by 8 bases and J by 1 base, leaving 22 bases between them. CDR3 size: 17 residues. In DNA form, the CDR3 reads TGTGCCAGCTCCCAAGAGGGAACCGCCGTTGGCACAGATACGCAGTATTTT. It specifies CASSQEGTAVGTDTQYF.

This clonotype was counted between two and nine times. The CDR3 region is CASRDRGVQPQHF. The CDR3 nucleotides read TGTGCCAGTAGGGACAGGGGGGTTCAGCCCCAGCATTTT. The J gene is TRBJ1-5, the V gene TRBV19, with 10 nucleotides matching TRBD1. Per germline, CDR1 LNHDA and CDR2 SQIVND (reference sequence). The junction had 2 bases not matched to a gene; V was cut back by 6 bases and J by 6 bases. The CDR3 consists of 13 residues.

This clonotype showed up many times. V is TRBV28 and J is TRBJ1-2, with a tentative D call TRBD1 (6 bases). This CDR3 is built from 14 residues. The germline V gene encodes CDR1 MDHEN and CDR2 SYDVKM. V was shortened by 3 bases and J by 4 bases, with 12 bases between the two germline ends. CDR3 region: CASSFSGVGYGYTF. In DNA form, the CDR3 reads TGTGCCAGCAGTTTTTCAGGGGTTGGCTATGGCTACACCTTC.

The rearrangement uses TRBV7-2 and TRBJ2-1; no definite D call. Germline V gene lookup returns CDR1 SGHTA and CDR2 FQGNSA. There are 12 residues in the CDR3. V lost 2 bases and J 10 bases, leaving 9 bases between the germline ends. CDR3 sequence reads: CASSLQLREQFF. DNA for the CDR3: TGTGCCAGCAGCTTACAGCTGCGAGAGCAGTTCTTC.

This clonotype was detected ten times or more. The rearrangement links TRBV5-6 to TRBJ2-4; D remains ambiguous. The CDR3 sequence is 16 residues long. The germline CDR1 and CDR2 sequences are SGHDT and YYEEEE. V lost 4 bases and J lost 0, with 14 bases in between. Written as DNA, the CDR3 is TGTGCCAGCAGCCTTCGCGCAGAACTAGCCAAAAACATTCAGTACTTC. It yields the protein CASSLRAELAKNIQYF.

This clonotype appeared many times. The genes are TRBV9 and TRBJ2-7; the match to TRBD1 covers 7 bases. The length of the CDR3 is 13 residues. In germline, CDR1 is SGDLS, CDR2 YYNGEE. With 0 bases clipped from V and 6 bases from J, the junction kept 3 bases outside the gene matches. The CDR3 DNA is TGTGCCAGCAGCGTAGACAGGGGCCCCGAGCAGTACTTC. Protein product: CASSVDRGPEQYF.

This clonotype was counted at least ten times. This chain links TRBV20-1 with TRBJ2-7, with D perhaps TRBD2 (6 bases). Looked up from germline, CDR1 is DFQATT and CDR2 is SNEGSKA (reference sequence). Trimming took off 0 bases at V and 3 bases at J, with 18 bases between the two ends. The CDR3 contains 16 residues. The CDR3 DNA is TGCAGTGCTAGAGATCAGGAACTAGCTCGGGGCTACGAGCAGTACTTC. Protein product: CSARDQELARGYEQYF.

Many counts were recorded for this clonotype. The chain couples TRBV5-1 to TRBJ1-4; D uncertain. There are 15 residues in the CDR3. Germline CDR1 is SGHRS and CDR2 is YFSETQ. Trimming removed 0 bases at V and 7 bases at J, with 13 bases between. CDR3 bases: TGCGCCAGCAGCTTGGAGGCCACGGAGTCTGAAAAACTGTTTTTT. Protein: CASSLEATESEKLFF.

This clonotype was counted many times. The chain uses TRBV7-9 and TRBJ1-6; 7 bases align to TRBD1. The CDR3 totals 14 residues. In germline, CDR1 is SEHNR, CDR2 FQNEAQ (reference sequence). J gave up 8 bases and V 6 bases, and 7 bases lay outside the gene matches. CDR3 sequence reads: CASRDQGDHSPLHF. DNA of the CDR3: TGTGCCAGCAGAGATCAGGGGGACCATTCACCCCTCCACTTT.

This clonotype was found a few times. V gene TRBV4-3 combines with J gene TRBJ1-1; TRBD1 aligns across 7 bases. V lost 1 base, J lost 1 base, and 12 bases stayed unmatched. Germline CDR1 and CDR2: LGHNA and YSLEER. The CDR3 spans 18 residues. CDR3 nucleotide sequence: TGCGCCAGCAGCCAAGTAGAGGACAGGAGGAGCGCGAACACTGAAGCTTTCTTT. This encodes CASSQVEDRRSANTEAFF.

Ten or more counts support this clonotype. The genes are TRBV12-3 or TRBV12-4 and TRBJ2-7, with a possible D match to TRBD1 (5 bases). The CDR3 covers 11 residues. V was shortened by 7 bases and J by 4 bases, with 8 bases between the two germline ends. CDR3 loop: CASNKGYEQYF. DNA for the CDR3: TGTGCCAGCAATAAGGGGTACGAGCAGTACTTC.

This clonotype was seen at least ten times. This chain links TRBV4-3 with TRBJ2-7; 12 bases align to TRBD2. The germline gives CDR1 LGHNA, CDR2 YSLEER. After removal of 4 bases from V and 7 bases from J, the junction contained 8 bases not matched to a gene. The CDR3 length is 15 residues. CDR3 in DNA: TGCGCCAGCAGCCTTGGGGCTAGCGGGAGGGATGAGCAGTACTTC. Its protein is CASSLGASGRDEQYF.

The sample holds many counts of this clonotype. The V gene is TRBV19, the J gene TRBJ2-4; tentatively, D is TRBD1 or TRBD2 (5 bases each). This CDR3 spans 16 amino acids. Germline V CDR1 and CDR2: LNHDA, SQIVND (reference sequence). Trimming removed 3 bases at V and 3 bases at J, with 15 bases between. CDR3 region: CASSMSGTTYKNIQYF. In DNA, the CDR3 is TGTGCCAGTAGTATGTCCGGGACCACCTACAAAAACATTCAGTACTTC.

For this clonotype: The germline gene is not matched at one end of the junction; a read error may be the cause. The chain has TRBV6-2 or TRBV6-3 and TRBJ2-7; D gene ambiguous. Germline CDR1 reads MNHEY; CDR2 reads SVGEGT. This CDR3 is 9 amino acids long. The CDR3 DNA follows: TGTGCCAGGGCCTACAAGCAGTACTTC. It encodes CARAYKQYF.

Concerning this clonotype itself: A much larger clone differs from this one at a single base, so this may be a read error. The V gene is TRBV6-2 or TRBV6-3, the J gene TRBJ2-7; TRBD1 aligns across 8 bases. The germline gives CDR1 MNHEY, CDR2 SVGEGT. CDR3 size: 13 residues. V shed 11 bases, J shed 8 bases, and the junction held 14 bases outside the gene matches. In DNA, the CDR3 is TGTGCCGCCACGGACAGGGTTTTCAACAAGCAGTACTTC. This sequence encodes CAATDRVFNKQYF.

This clonotype was counted ten times or more. The V gene is TRBV12-3 or TRBV12-4, the J gene TRBJ2-5; 9 nucleotides agree with TRBD2. This CDR3 comprises 16 residues. The V gene end was trimmed by 6 bases and the J gene end by 0 bases; junction bases not matched to a gene: 8. The CDR3 protein is CASRFSGRSNQETQYF. CDR3 nucleotide sequence: TGTGCCAGCAGATTTAGCGGGAGAAGCAACCAAGAGACCCAGTACTTC.

This clonotype came up many times. The V and J genes are TRBV6-2 or TRBV6-3 and TRBJ2-3; D possibly uses TRBD1 or TRBD2 (5 bases each). V dropped 7 bases and J dropped 2 bases, with 13 bases sitting between them. The CDR3 runs 14 residues. The germline CDR1 and CDR2 sequences are MNHEY and SVGEGT. The CDR3 DNA reads as TGTGCCAGCATCCTTGGGACCCACACAGATACGCAGTATTTT. Protein sequence: CASILGTHTDTQYF.

This clonotype showed up many times. The CDR3 sequence is CASSLGGGYTF. The DNA of the CDR3 is TGTGCCAGCAGTTTGGGGGGAGGCTACACCTTC. V usage is TRBV12-3 or TRBV12-4 and J usage is TRBJ1-2; a possible D gene is TRBD1 (5 bases). This CDR3 is built from 11 residues. Trimming took off 3 bases at V and 8 bases at J, with 7 bases between the two ends.

In regard to this clonotype: A much bigger clone sits one base away, suggesting this may be a read error. The V and J genes are TRBV9 and TRBJ1-2, with D uncertain. CDR3 length equals 15 residues. CDR1 is SGDLS, CDR2 YYNGEE, per germline. The chain's CDR3 is CDSSSMRGKGYGYTF. In nucleotides, the CDR3 is TGTGACAGCAGTTCTATGCGGGGTAAGGGCTATGGCTACACCTTC. Complete variable domain (other parts from reference TRBV9 and TRBJ1-2): DSGVTQTPKHLITATGQRVTLRCSPRSGDLSVYWYQQSLDQGLQFLIQYYNGEERAKGNILERFSAQQFPDLHSELNLSSLELGDSALYFCDSSSMRGKGYGYTFGSGTRLTVV.

CDR3 amino acids: CASSPVAGDHYEQYF. CDR3 sequence (DNA): TGTGCCAGCTCACCCGTAGCGGGAGACCACTACGAGCAGTACTTC. The rearrangement uses TRBV18 and TRBJ2-7, with TRBD2 matching 9 bases. The length of the CDR3 is 15 residues. Germline values: CDR1 KGHSH, CDR2 LQKENI. With V trimmed by 3 bases and J by 3 bases, 6 bases remained unmatched.